These T cell receptor beta chains were read from a single sample in a study of T cells in Graves' hyperthyroidism and ophthalmopathy. MiXCR was run by TCRdb on the multiplex PCR reads, yielding one entry per CDR3 protein. This sample has roughly 49,000 distinct CDR3 sequences, with roughly 50% found just once. The sequenced material came from peripheral blood or thyroid tissue (not recorded which). The receptors stem from a man between 18 and 35 years old with Graves' hyperthyroidism. CDR3s include the opening cysteine and the closing phenylalanine or tryptophan. The D gene is left open where the match is weak. Rows may omit the clone size; those that give it use once, few, many or a size class.

cdr3_nt cdr3_aa v_call d_call clone_size j_call
TGTGCCAGCAGCTCCGTCTACGAGCAGTACTTC CASSSVYEQYF TRBV6-5 NA NA TRBJ2-7
TGCGCCAGCAGCCAGGATATGTGGCCCCAGCATTTT CASSQDMWPQHF TRBV10-2 NA NA TRBJ1-5
TGTGCCAGCAGTCGTCGGCTGTTCATGTCGGATCAGCCCCAGCATTTT CASSRRLFMSDQPQHF TRBV6-2/TRBV6-3 NA many TRBJ1-5
TGCGCCATCAGGCCGGGACAGCAAAATGAAAAACTGTTTTTT CAIRPGQQNEKLFF TRBV10-2 TRBD1 once TRBJ1-4
TGTACCAGCAGCTTAGCGGGACAGGGCTTTCTTGGCTACACCTTC CTSSLAGQGFLGYTF TRBV7-2 TRBD1 NA TRBJ1-2
TGCGCCAGCAGCCAAGACAGGGGGGGGACCGAGCAGTACTTC CASSQDRGGTEQYF TRBV4-3 NA many TRBJ2-7
TGCAGTGCTAGAGAGATGGATTCTGGAAACACCATATATTTT CSAREMDSGNTIYF TRBV20-1 NA many TRBJ1-3
TGTACCAGCAGCACGTACAAGTACTACGAGCAGTACTTC CTSSTYKYYEQYF TRBV7-2 NA NA TRBJ2-7
TGCAGCGTTGACAGGGGGCAAGAGACCCAGTACTTC CSVDRGQETQYF TRBV29-1 TRBD1 NA TRBJ2-5
TGCAGCGTTGAAGGGCCCCGACAGAACCCCTATGGCTACACCTTC CSVEGPRQNPYGYTF TRBV29-1 NA many TRBJ1-2
TGCAGTGCTAGAGTAGACGGGAGACCCTCCTACGAGCAGTACTTC CSARVDGRPSYEQYF TRBV20-1 NA NA TRBJ2-7
TGCAGCGTCGAAAACGCGGGACAGGGGTCCTACGAGCAGTACTTC CSVENAGQGSYEQYF TRBV29-1 TRBD1 NA TRBJ2-7
TGTGCCAGCAGCCAGGGGGGGACAGGGTGGCGCAATCAGCCCCAGCATTTT CASSQGGTGWRNQPQHF TRBV7-2 TRBD1 NA TRBJ1-5
TGTGCCAGCAGATGGGGACAGCCCCAAGAGACCCAGTACTTC CASRWGQPQETQYF TRBV12-3/TRBV12-4 TRBD1 many TRBJ2-5
TGTGCCAGCAGCCAGGGGCAACCACCGGGGGAGACCCAGTACTTC CASSQGQPPGETQYF TRBV7-2 NA NA TRBJ2-5
TGCGCCAGCAGCCCTCCTGGGACTAGCGGGACCGGGGAGCTGTTTTTT CASSPPGTSGTGELFF TRBV5-1 TRBD2 NA TRBJ2-2
TGTGCCAGCTCACCGGGAAGGTCCTACGAGCAGTACTTC CASSPGRSYEQYF TRBV18 NA many TRBJ2-7
TGTGCCAGCAGGAGGGCTGGTGAGCAGTACTTC CASRRAGEQYF TRBV6-5 NA many TRBJ2-7
TGCAGTGCTAGAGGTTGGGGGATTAATGAGCAGTTCTTC CSARGWGINEQFF TRBV20-1 NA few TRBJ2-1
TGTGCCAGCAGTCCTAGTTTCGAGCAGTACTTC CASSPSFEQYF TRBV7-2 NA NA TRBJ2-7
TGCGCCAGTAACAGGGGAGTCTACGAGCAGTACTTC CASNRGVYEQYF TRBV10-2 TRBD1 many TRBJ2-7
TGTGCCAGCACCCTTATAGGGGGCTCCTACGAGCAGTACTTC CASTLIGGSYEQYF TRBV13 NA many TRBJ2-7
TGTGCCAGCAGCAAGACCCAGTACTTC CASSKTQYF TRBV7-2 NA few TRBJ2-5
TGTGCCAGCAGCTACATAGCGGGAGGGCCGAGGGAGCAGTACTTC CASSYIAGGPREQYF TRBV7-2 TRBD2 NA TRBJ2-7
TGTGCCAGCAGCACCTACAGGGGGATCCAAGAGACCCAGTACTTC CASSTYRGIQETQYF TRBV7-2 TRBD1 many TRBJ2-5
TGTGCCAGCTCACCAGGGGGGGCCTATAGCAATCAGCCCCAGCATTTT CASSPGGAYSNQPQHF TRBV7-2 TRBD1 NA TRBJ1-5
TGTGCCAGCAGCGACCGGGACAGGGGGCGCGTCTTCTATGGCTACACCTTC CASSDRDRGRVFYGYTF TRBV9 TRBD1 NA TRBJ1-2
TGCGCCAGCAGCTGGGACAGGGAGACCCAGTACTTC CASSWDRETQYF TRBV5-1 TRBD1 few TRBJ2-5
TGTGCCACCCGGGGTTTAGCCGGGGAGCTGTTTTTT CATRGLAGELFF TRBV24-1 NA many TRBJ2-2
TGTGCCAGCAGCGCGGGGACTAGCTTC CASSAGTSF TRBV7-8 NA once TRBJ1-2
TGTGCCAGCAGTGGGTATGGCTACACCTTC CASSGYGYTF TRBV12-3/TRBV12-4 NA NA TRBJ1-2
TGTGCCAGCAGCACTAGCGGGAGGGCGTCCTACGAGCAGTACTTC CASSTSGRASYEQYF TRBV7-7 TRBD2 NA TRBJ2-7
TGTGCCAGCAGCTTTCAGCGGGGGGGCTACGAGCAGTACTTC CASSFQRGGYEQYF TRBV7-2 TRBD2 NA TRBJ2-7
TGCAGTGCTAGTCCAGGACTAGCGATGTGGGAGCAGTACTTC CSASPGLAMWEQYF TRBV20-1 TRBD2 many TRBJ2-7
TGCAGCGTGAGGCCCGGGACTAGCTTAAATTCCTACGAGCAGTACTTC CSVRPGTSLNSYEQYF TRBV29-1 TRBD2 NA TRBJ2-7
TGTGCCATCAGTGAGTCAGGAATGGGTGAAAAACTGTTTTTT CAISESGMGEKLFF TRBV10-3 NA many TRBJ1-4
TGTGCCAGCAGTTACTCGACGGGGGGGTTGCCTCCTGAAGCTTTCTTT CASSYSTGGLPPEAFF TRBV6-5 NA many TRBJ1-1
TGTGCCAGCAGCTCCCGCCCCGGACCCTTGGGTTCACCCCTCCACTTT CASSSRPGPLGSPLHF TRBV7-9 NA NA TRBJ1-6
TGCGCCAGCAGCTTGGAGGGGGGGAAATCGAGCGAGCAGTACTTC CASSLEGGKSSEQYF TRBV5-1 NA many TRBJ2-7
TGTGCCAGCAGTTATCGGGAGGCAGATACGCAGTATTTT CASSYREADTQYF TRBV6-5 TRBD2 many TRBJ2-3
TGTGCCAGCAGTGAAGCGGAGCGCCAGCAGCCCCAGCATTTT CASSEAERQQPQHF TRBV2 NA NA TRBJ1-5
TGTGCCAGCAGCGCTTCATACGAGCAGTACTTC CASSASYEQYF TRBV7-9 NA NA TRBJ2-7
TGTGCCTGGAGCCCAGGGGGGGGCTACACCTTC CAWSPGGGYTF TRBV30 TRBD1 few TRBJ1-2
TGTGCCATCAGTGTTACAGGGACTGCCAATCAGCCCCAGCATTTT CAISVTGTANQPQHF TRBV10-3 NA NA TRBJ1-5
TGTGCCAGCAGTGACGGACTAGGCACAGATACGCAGTATTTT CASSDGLGTDTQYF TRBV6-4 TRBD2 NA TRBJ2-3
TGTGCCAGCAGCTTGGACGGGACTAGCGGGAGGGAGCAGTACTTC CASSLDGTSGREQYF TRBV5-8 TRBD2 many TRBJ2-7